Following are 15 T cell receptor beta chains from one sample sequenced in a study of vaccination effects on CD4 cells after COVID-19. Data came from immunoSEQ multiplex PCR; TCRdb stores just in-frame clones and leaves some out. Among about 73,000 clones listed, 65% to 80% were seen once. Their recognized antigens are unknown. Isolation of CD4+ T cells took place after more than 9 days of culture. The cohort was immunized with two doses of either the BNT162b2 or mRNA-1273 vaccine. The material sequenced was CD4+ T cells from PBMCs cultured without peptide, taken after COVID-19 vaccination. These receptors all stem from a human donor who received a COVID-19 vaccine.

This sequence joins TRBV5-6 and TRBJ2-3; the D gene is possibly TRBD1 (6 bases). Germline lookup yields CDR1 SGHDT and CDR2 YYEEEE. The V and J ends lost 2 bases and 5 bases respectively, with 15 bases between them. The CDR3 is 15 residues long. CDR3 coding DNA: TGTGCCAGCAGCTTTCTGTCAGGGGAAAAAGATACGCAGTATTTT. Protein sequence: CASSFLSGEKDTQYF.

V usage is TRBV28 and J usage is TRBJ2-7, with D uncertain. The CDR3 sequence is 15 residues long. Germline CDR1 is MDHEN and CDR2 is SYDVKM. The ends were cut back, 5 bases at V and 4 bases at J, with 18 bases in the middle. CDR3 DNA: TGTGCCAGCAGTATCGGAGCGTCGAGAGAGTACGAGCAGTACGTC. Its translation is CASSIGASREYEQYV.

The chain links TRBV9 to TRBJ2-5, with D possibly being TRBD2 (5 bases). The CDR3 is made up of 13 amino acids. Germline V gene sequence: CDR1 SGDLS, CDR2 YYNGEE. Trimming pared 4 bases from V and 5 bases from J, leaving 12 bases between. CDR3 DNA sequence: TGTGCCAGCAGCCCTAACCCGGGGGAGACCCAGTACTTC. As protein: CASSPNPGETQYF.

This sequence joins TRBV7-2 and TRBJ1-6, with D uncertain. CDR3 length: 17 amino acids. Germline-derived CDR1 and CDR2 are SGHTA and FQGNSA. V lost 2 bases and J 10 bases, leaving 21 bases between the germline ends. CDR3 DNA: TGTGCCAGCAGCTTATCCCCCCCACCGTCCGCTTTGTCACCCCTCCACTTT. Translated, it gives CASSLSPPPSALSPLHF.

The chain couples TRBV3-1 (or the pseudogene TRBV3-2) to TRBJ2-2; D uncertain. CDR3 length equals 13 residues. Trimming removed 4 bases at V and 8 bases at J, with 11 bases between. CDR1 is LGHDT and CDR2 is YNNKEL in the germline V gene (reference sequence). The CDR3, as DNA: TGTGCCAGCAGCCCGCCGTTTCTTGGGGAGCTGTTTTTT. It specifies CASSPPFLGELFF.

In this sample, this clone turned up once. The CDR3: CASSYSLPAGNTIYF. The CDR3 DNA is TGTGCCAGCAGTTACTCCTTGCCAGCTGGAAACACCATATATTTT. The rearrangement links TRBV6-5 to TRBJ1-3; D is ambiguous. Trimming shortened V by 0 bases and J by 2 bases, and 8 bases separated the two germline ends. The CDR3 has 15 residues. Germline-derived CDR1 and CDR2 are MNHEY and SVGAGI.

J is TRBJ1-3 and V is TRBV6-5, with TRBD1 matching 8 bases. The CDR3 has 14 amino acids. V lost 4 bases to trimming and J lost 3 bases; unmatched junction nucleotides: 2. The V gene's germline CDR1 is MNHEY and CDR2 SVGAGI. In DNA form, the CDR3 reads TGTGCCAGCAGTTTCGGACAGGGTGGAAACACCATATATTTT. It codes for CASSFGQGGNTIYF.

V usage is TRBV10-3 and J usage is TRBJ1-1; D is unresolved. V lost 6 bases, J lost 7 bases, and 18 bases lay in between. Germline-derived CDR1 and CDR2 are ENHRY and SYGVKD. The CDR3 sequence is 14 residues long. Here the CDR3 reads CAISRDAPEGEAFF. CDR3 nucleotide sequence: TGTGCCATCAGCCGGGATGCCCCCGAGGGTGAAGCTTTCTTT.

The rearrangement uses TRBV28 and TRBJ1-3, with D hard to call. The CDR3 consists of 15 residues. CDR1 is MDHEN and CDR2 is SYDVKM in the germline V gene. Trimming cost V 5 bases and J 0 bases, with 11 bases left between them. The DNA of the CDR3 is TGTGCCAGCAGTCGGCGGGGTCACTCTGGAAACACCATATATTTT. The encoded protein is CASSRRGHSGNTIYF.

This chain connects TRBV11-2 to TRBJ2-1, with D uncertain. In germline, CDR1 is SGHAT, CDR2 FQNNGV. Between the trimmed V and J ends, which lost 3 bases and 8 bases, there was a span of 14 bases. CDR3 length: 14 amino acids. CDR3 in DNA: TGTGCCAGCAGCTTCTTAGGTCGGACCGATGAGCAGTTCTTC. Protein: CASSFLGRTDEQFF.

The V gene is TRBV11-2, the J gene TRBJ2-7; TRBD2 might be the D (5 bases). This CDR3 spans 14 amino acids. The germline CDR1 and CDR2 sequences are SGHAT and FQNNGV. Trimming left V 7 bases short and J 0 bases short, with 13 bases between. The DNA of the CDR3 is TGTGCCAGCACCACAACTGGGAGCTCCTACGAGCAGTACGTC. It translates to CASTTTGSSYEQYV.

This clone was observed a few times. V usage is TRBV4-1 and J usage is TRBJ1-1; D is possibly TRBD1 (5 bases). Germline-derived CDR1 and CDR2 are MGHRA and YSYEKL. The CDR3 contains 14 residues. The germline V and J ends were trimmed by 1 base and 6 bases, with 12 bases remaining between them. CDR3 sequence (DNA): TGCGCCAGCAGCCAAGTCAGGGATGGTGCTGAAGCTTTCTTT. Translating it yields CASSQVRDGAEAFF.

The chain joins TRBV7-2 to TRBJ2-5, with no clear D. Germline V gene data show CDR1 as SGHTA and CDR2 as FQGNSA. Trimming removed 1 base from V and 1 base from J, with 7 bases in between. The CDR3 sequence is 14 residues long. The CDR3 sequence is CASSLGGFQETQYF. CDR3 nucleotide sequence: TGTGCCAGCAGCTTAGGAGGTTTCCAAGAGACCCAGTACTTC. Drawing the rest from reference TRBV7-2 and TRBJ2-5, the complete variable domain is GAGVSQSPSNKVTEKGKDVELRCDPISGHTALYWYRQSLGQGLEFLIYFQGNSAPDKSGLPSDRFSAERTGGSVSTLTIQRTQQEDSAVYLCASSLGGFQETQYFGPGTRLLVL.

About this clone itself: One end of the junction varies from germline; a read error may be responsible. The chain couples TRBV2 to TRBJ1-1; no clear D gene. The CDR3 is 13 amino acids. Per germline, CDR1 SNHLY and CDR2 FYNNEI. The CDR3 loop is CASIETWGTEAFF. The CDR3 DNA is TGTGCCAGCATTGAAACCTGGGGAACTGAAGCTTTCTTT.

This clone was seen more than once but under ten times. J is TRBJ1-2 and V is TRBV6-2 or TRBV6-3, with a possible D match to TRBD1 (6 bases). V gave up 5 bases and J gave up 8 bases, with 21 bases separating them. The CDR3 loop spans 15 amino acids. Germline CDR1 is MNHEY and CDR2 is SVGEGT. CDR3 region: CASSPFGQNRNGYTF. The CDR3 nucleotides read TGTGCCAGCAGTCCCTTCGGACAGAACCGAAACGGCTACACCTTC.